This T cell receptor beta chain stems from a study of cytomegalovirus exposure and HLA in healthy donors. Background on the study: Unique TCRs numbering some 77 million, obtained from HLA-typed donors, made up an early data release. Across 300 to 400 genotyped donors, more than 75% landed in the Caucasian-associated ancestry cluster. Regarding the study as a whole: Rarity marked most TCR sequences, yet some public TCRs occurred in many donors. Sequencing artifact likely explains a cluster of highly shared sequence variants.

A multiplex PCR was run with 60 Vbeta primers and 13 Jbeta primers. The method was immunoSEQ multiplex PCR; TCRdb's version includes in-frame clones alone and lacks a portion of them. In the table there are around 120,000 clones, 55% to 75% of which are singletons. To note about this clone: Its matching antigen is unknown.

Per germline, CDR1 SGHAT and CDR2 FQNNGV. V lost 1 base and J lost 11, with 12 bases in between. This CDR3 is 13 amino acids long. This TCR was recovered from a young man in good health and CMV-seropositive. This chain connects TRBV11-2 to TRBJ2-1, with D perhaps TRBD2 (6 bases). Sequences were obtained from PBMCs. The CDR3 DNA reads TGTGCCAGCAGCTTAGCGGAGACTAGTAAGCAGTTCTTC. The encoded protein is CASSLAETSKQFF.